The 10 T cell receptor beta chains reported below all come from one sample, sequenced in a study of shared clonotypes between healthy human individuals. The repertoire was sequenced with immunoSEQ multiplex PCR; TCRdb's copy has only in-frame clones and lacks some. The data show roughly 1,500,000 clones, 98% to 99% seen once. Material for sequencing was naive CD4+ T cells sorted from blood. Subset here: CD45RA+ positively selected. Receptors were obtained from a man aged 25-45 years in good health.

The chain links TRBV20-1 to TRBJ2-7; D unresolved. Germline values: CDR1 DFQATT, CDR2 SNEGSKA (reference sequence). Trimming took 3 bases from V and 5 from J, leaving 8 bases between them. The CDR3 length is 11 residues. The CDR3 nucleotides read TGCAGTGCTAGCGTGGGAAACGAGCAGTACTTC. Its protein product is CSASVGNEQYF.

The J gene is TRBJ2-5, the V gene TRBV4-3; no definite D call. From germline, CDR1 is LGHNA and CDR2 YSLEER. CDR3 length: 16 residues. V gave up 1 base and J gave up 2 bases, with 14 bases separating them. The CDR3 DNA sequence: TGCGCCAGCAGCCAAGGGCGCGTGACTCAGCAAGAGACCCAGTACTTC. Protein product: CASSQGRVTQQETQYF.

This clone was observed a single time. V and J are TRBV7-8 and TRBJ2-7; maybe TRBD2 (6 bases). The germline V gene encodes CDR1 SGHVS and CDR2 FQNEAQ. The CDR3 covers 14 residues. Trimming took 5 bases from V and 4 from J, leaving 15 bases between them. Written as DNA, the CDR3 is TGTGCCAGCAGCCGCCGACTAGTCATTTACGAGCAGTACTTC. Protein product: CASSRRLVIYEQYF.

The CDR3 here is CASSSQGGEKLFF. CDR3 DNA sequence: TGTGCCAGCAGCTCCCAGGGAGGTGAAAAACTGTTTTTT. The chain couples TRBV5-4 to TRBJ1-4, with D tentatively TRBD1 (5 bases). Per germline, CDR1 SGHNT and CDR2 YYREEE (reference sequence). The CDR3 length is 13 residues. V gave up 3 bases and J gave up 7 bases, with 10 bases separating them.

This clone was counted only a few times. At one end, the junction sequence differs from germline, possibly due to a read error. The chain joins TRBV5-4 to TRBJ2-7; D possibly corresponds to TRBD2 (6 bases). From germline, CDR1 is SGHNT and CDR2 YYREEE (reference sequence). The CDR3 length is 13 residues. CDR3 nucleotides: TGTGCCAGCAGCTCCCAGCTAGGAGGGAGATTTGACTTC. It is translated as CASSSQLGGRFDF.

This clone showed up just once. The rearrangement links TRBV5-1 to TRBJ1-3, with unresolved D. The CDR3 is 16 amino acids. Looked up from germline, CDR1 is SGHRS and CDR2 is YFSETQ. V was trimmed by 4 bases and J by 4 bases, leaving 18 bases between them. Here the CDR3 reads CASSITERGTGNTIYF. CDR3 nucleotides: TGCGCCAGCAGCATAACAGAAAGAGGAACAGGAAACACCATATATTTT.

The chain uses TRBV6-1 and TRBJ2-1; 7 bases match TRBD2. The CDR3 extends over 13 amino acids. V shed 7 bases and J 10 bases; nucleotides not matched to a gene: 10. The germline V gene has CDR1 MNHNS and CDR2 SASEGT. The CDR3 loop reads CASTLSSGREQFF. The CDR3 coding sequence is TGTGCCAGCACCCTATCTAGCGGTAGGGAGCAGTTCTTC.

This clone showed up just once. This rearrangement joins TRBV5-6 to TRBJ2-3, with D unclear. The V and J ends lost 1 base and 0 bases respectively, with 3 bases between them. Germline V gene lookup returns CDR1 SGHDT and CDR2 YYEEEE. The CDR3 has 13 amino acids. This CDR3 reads CASSLSSTDTQYF. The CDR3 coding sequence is TGTGCCAGCAGCTTGTCCAGCACAGATACGCAGTATTTT.

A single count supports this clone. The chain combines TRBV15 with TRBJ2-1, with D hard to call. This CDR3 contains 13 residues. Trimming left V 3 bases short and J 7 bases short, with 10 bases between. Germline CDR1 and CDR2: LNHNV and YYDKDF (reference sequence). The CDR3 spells CATSSENSNEQFF. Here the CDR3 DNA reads TGTGCCACCAGCAGCGAGAACAGTAATGAGCAGTTCTTC.

CDR3 sequence (DNA): TGTGCCAGCAGCCAGGGTGGGCCCTCCTCCTACGAGCAGTACTTC. This sequence encodes CASSQGGPSSYEQYF. The rearrangement links TRBV14 to TRBJ2-7; D is unresolved. Germline assignment: CDR1 SGHDN and CDR2 FVKESK. Trimming pared 3 bases from V and 0 bases from J, leaving 12 bases between. The CDR3 extends over 15 amino acids.